Listed here are 20 T cell receptor beta chains from one sample, sequenced in a study of blood T cell repertoires in COVID-19. Sequencing was performed with immunoSEQ multiplex PCR; in TCRdb, only in-frame clones are kept and a portion is missing. The data hold roughly 200,000 clones, with about 80% observed a single time. Sequenced input: peripheral blood. These receptor sequences come from a man aged 55-75 years with acute or convalescent COVID-19.

This clone was counted once. The chain links TRBV9 to TRBJ1-2; 11 bases fit TRBD1. There are 16 residues in the CDR3. Germline-derived CDR1 and CDR2 are SGDLS and YYNGEE. With 2 bases clipped from V and 2 bases from J, the junction kept 5 bases outside the gene matches. The DNA of the CDR3 is TGTGCCAGCAGCGTCGGACAGGGGGCGGGAAACTATGGCTACACCTTC. It codes for CASSVGQGAGNYGYTF.

This clone was recorded only once. V is TRBV20-1 and J is TRBJ1-1; 9 nucleotides match TRBD1. After removal of 5 bases from V and 3 bases from J, the junction contained 10 bases not matched to a gene. CDR1 is DFQATT and CDR2 is SNEGSKA in the germline V gene (reference sequence). The CDR3 is made up of 15 amino acids. CDR3 sequence (DNA): TGCAGTGCTCGTGGGGACAGGGACTACTACACTGAAGCTTTCTTT. Its translation: CSARGDRDYYTEAFF.

In this sample, this clone turned up once. This chain connects TRBV4-2 to TRBJ1-5; D unresolved. This CDR3 has 13 residues. V was trimmed by 0 bases and J by 6 bases, leaving 6 bases between them. Germline values: CDR1 LGHNA, CDR2 YNFKEQ. The DNA of the CDR3 is TGTGCCAGCAGCCAAGATAGTATTCAGCCCCAGCATTTT. This encodes CASSQDSIQPQHF.

The chain couples TRBV12-5 to TRBJ2-1; a possible D gene is TRBD2 (5 bases). This CDR3 has 14 amino acids. CDR1 is LGHNT, CDR2 FRNRAP, per germline. V was pared by 4 bases and J by 7 bases, with 14 bases between. CDR3 coding DNA: TGTGCTAGTGGTTGGGGTCTAGCCAAGAATGAGCAGTTCTTC. As protein: CASGWGLAKNEQFF.

The chain carries TRBV6-5 and TRBJ2-1; 8 bases line up with TRBD1. This CDR3 region has 15 residues. Trimming at V came to 11 bases and at J to 7 bases, leaving 16 bases not matched to a gene. Per the germline V gene, CDR1 is MNHEY and CDR2 is SVGAGI. The CDR3 protein is CAGAGRDRNVNEQFF. The DNA for the CDR3 is TGTGCCGGGGCCGGGCGGGACAGGAACGTTAATGAGCAGTTCTTC.

This clone has a single count. The chain recombines TRBV24-1 with TRBJ1-5; a possible D gene is TRBD1 (5 bases). CDR1 KGHDR and CDR2 SFDVKD come from the germline V gene. The CDR3 extends over 12 amino acids. V was pared by 5 bases and J by 10 bases, with 11 bases between. The DNA for the CDR3 is TGTGCCACCAGTGCCCAAGGGGATCCCCAGCATTTT. Amino acid sequence: CATSAQGDPQHF.

This chain connects TRBV7-9 to TRBJ2-2; D not resolved. The germline gives CDR1 SEHNR, CDR2 FQNEAQ (reference sequence). Trimming took 5 bases from V and 3 from J, leaving 10 bases between them. This CDR3 region has 14 residues. The CDR3, as DNA: TGTGCCAGCAGCCAAGACACCCACACCGGGGAGCTGTTTTTT. Its protein product is CASSQDTHTGELFF.

The gene calls are TRBV4-2 and TRBJ2-3; weak D call: TRBD2 (7 bases). V lost 0 bases and J 2 bases, leaving 12 bases between the germline ends. Germline CDR1 LGHNA, CDR2 YNFKEQ. The CDR3 sequence is 16 residues long. The CDR3, as DNA: TGTGCCAGCAGCCAAGATTCCGGGGGGCACACAGATACGCAGTATTTT. Its protein product is CASSQDSGGHTDTQYF.

This chain links TRBV6-1 with TRBJ2-1; 10 bases are a match to TRBD2. The CDR3 consists of 15 residues. In germline, CDR1 is MNHNS, CDR2 SASEGT. The junction had 8 bases not matched to a gene; V was cut back by 1 base and J by 11 bases. The CDR3 spells CASSEGSSGGYKQFF. CDR3 bases: TGTGCCAGCAGTGAAGGGTCTAGCGGGGGCTACAAGCAGTTCTTC.

This chain links TRBV5-1 with TRBJ2-5; 10 bases map to TRBD2. Germline lookup yields CDR1 SGHRS and CDR2 YFSETQ. The V gene end was trimmed by 3 bases and the J gene end by 2 bases; junction bases not matched to a gene: 4. This CDR3 has 15 residues. This chain's CDR3 is CASSSSGSRQETQYF. The CDR3 DNA reads TGCGCCAGCAGCTCTAGCGGGAGTAGGCAAGAGACCCAGTACTTC.

The rearrangement uses TRBV6-4 and TRBJ2-6, with D possibly matching TRBD2 (5 bases). The CDR3 is 15 amino acids. V lost 7 bases, J lost 1 base, and 11 bases lay in between. Germline V gene sequence: CDR1 MRHNA, CDR2 SNTAGT. CDR3 sequence (DNA): TGTGCCAGCACGGAGGTAAGATCTGGGGCCAACGTCCTGACTTTC. Amino acid sequence: CASTEVRSGANVLTF.

The chain is built from TRBV30 and TRBJ1-5, with D uncertain. The CDR3 is 14 residues long. Trimming took off 1 base at V and 2 bases at J, with 9 bases between the two ends. Per germline, CDR1 GTSNPN and CDR2 SVGIG (reference sequence). CDR3 nucleotides: TGTGCCTGGAGTGCCGGGTCTGGCAATCAGCCCCAGCATTTT. Amino acids: CAWSAGSGNQPQHF.

The chain is built from TRBV27 and TRBJ2-7, with D tentatively TRBD1 (6 bases). The germline V gene encodes CDR1 MNHEY and CDR2 SMNVEV (reference sequence). The V end lost 3 bases, the J end lost 5 bases, and 14 bases lay between the germline ends. The CDR3 sequence is 14 residues long. The CDR3 bases are TGTGCCAGCAGTTTGGCGCGCCAGGGGCACGAGCAGTACTTC. This gives the protein CASSLARQGHEQYF.

The chain recombines TRBV6-4 with TRBJ2-1; 7 positions match TRBD1. V lost 5 bases, J lost 8 bases, and 18 bases stayed unmatched. Germline values: CDR1 MRHNA, CDR2 SNTAGT. The CDR3 spans 17 residues. The CDR3 loop reads CASSQAPTGNPPDEQFF. The CDR3 DNA is TGTGCCAGCAGTCAGGCCCCGACAGGGAATCCTCCCGATGAGCAGTTCTTC.

The CDR3 DNA reads as TGTGCCAGTAGTATGCAGGGGGAGACCCAGTACTTC. Translation gives CASSMQGETQYF. The chain joins TRBV19 to TRBJ2-5, with a tentative D call TRBD1 (6 bases). V lost 3 bases, J lost 5 bases, and 7 bases lay in between. The CDR3 is 12 residues long. CDR1 LNHDA and CDR2 SQIVND come from the germline V gene (reference sequence).

The J gene is TRBJ1-3, the V gene TRBV2; tentative D call: TRBD1 (5 bases). CDR1 and CDR2 from the germline V gene are SNHLY and FYNNEI. V lost 5 bases and J 0 bases, leaving 14 bases between the germline ends. The CDR3 is 16 residues long. CDR3 sequence: CASSLRDSSSGNTIYF. Written as DNA, the CDR3 is TGTGCCAGCAGTTTACGGGACTCCAGCTCTGGAAACACCATATATTTT.

This clone was counted between two and nine times. V is TRBV28 and J is TRBJ2-3, with TRBD2 identical over 12 bases. V was pared by 8 bases and J by 6 bases, with 3 bases of the junction left unmatched. From germline, CDR1 is MDHEN and CDR2 SYDVKM. The CDR3 spans 13 residues. The DNA of the CDR3 is TGTGCCAGCCTAGCGGGGGGGCCTGATACGCAGTATTTT. This gives the protein CASLAGGPDTQYF.

The genes are TRBV5-5 and TRBJ2-1, with 10 bases fitting TRBD2. V shed 0 bases and J 10 bases; nucleotides not matched to a gene: 13. This CDR3 is built from 17 residues. CDR1 is SGHKS, CDR2 YYEKEE, per germline (reference sequence). The CDR3 is CASSLAEGLAGVWEQFF. CDR3 coding DNA: TGTGCCAGCAGCTTGGCCGAGGGTCTAGCGGGAGTTTGGGAGCAGTTCTTC.

This sequence joins TRBV30 and TRBJ2-5; D remains unclear. Trimming removed 0 bases at V and 6 bases at J, with 5 bases between. CDR1 GTSNPN and CDR2 SVGIG come from the germline V gene (reference sequence). The CDR3 is made up of 11 amino acids. CDR3 loop: CAWSVLQTQYF. The DNA of the CDR3 is TGTGCCTGGAGTGTACTCCAGACCCAGTACTTC.

This clone was seen a few times. The chain couples TRBV15 to TRBJ1-5, with a possible D match to TRBD1 (6 bases). Trimming removed 5 bases from V and 6 bases from J, with 20 bases in between. The CDR3 is 16 amino acids. CDR1 and CDR2 from the germline V gene are LNHNV and YYDKDF (reference sequence). The CDR3 region is CATSPGRGGRGQPQHF. CDR3 nucleotides: TGTGCCACCAGCCCTGGCAGGGGAGGGAGGGGTCAGCCCCAGCATTTT.